These T cell receptor beta chains were read from a single sample in a study of vaccination and CD4 T cells after COVID-19. For these TCRs, the target antigens are not known. TCRdb passed the PCR reads through MiXCR, listing each CDR3 protein once. The sample holds some 13,000 distinct CDR3 sequences; less than 70% are singletons and the top ten take around 17%. The sample taken for sequencing was CD4+ T cells from blood, cultured in vitro. These receptors were collected from a human donor who had recovered from COVID-19. Each CDR3 is given with its conserved first and last residue. A D gene is named only where the DNA matches it firmly. Size tells how often a clone was seen (once, few, many) or the class of an expanded clone, and some rows leave it out.

.	TRBV6-2/TRBV6-3	TRBJ1-5	.	TGTGCCAGCAGTTTCCCGGTCGGGCCCCAGCATTTT	CASSFPVGPQHF
.	TRBV7-3	TRBJ2-2	.	TGTGCCAGCAGCCGTCTGAACACCGGGGAGCTGTTTTTT	CASSRLNTGELFF
.	TRBV18	TRBJ1-5	.	TGTGCCAGCTCACATTACAGAGACAATCAGCCCCAGCATTTT	CASSHYRDNQPQHF
medium-sized	TRBV10-3	TRBJ1-6	.	TGTGCCATCAGTGAGGAGGGAATAGGAGATTCACCCCTCCACTTT	CAISEEGIGDSPLHF
few	TRBV20-1	TRBJ2-3	.	TGCAGTGCTAGAGGTAGCGGCACAGATACGCAGTATTTT	CSARGSGTDTQYF
.	TRBV7-9	TRBJ1-1	.	TGTGCCAGCAGCTTAGCGGGCGGCATCACTGAAGCTTTCTTT	CASSLAGGITEAFF
.	TRBV7-9	TRBJ1-1	.	TGTGCCAGCAGCTTAGAGGGGAGGGGTGAAGCTTTCTTT	CASSLEGRGEAFF
.	TRBV6-5	TRBJ1-2	TRBD1	TGTGCCAGCAGTTACGACAGGGATTCGGGGAGGGGCACTAACTATGGCTACACCTTC	CASSYDRDSGRGTNYGYTF
few	TRBV7-2	TRBJ2-4	TRBD1	TGTGCCAGCAGCCCCCGGACAGGGGATATCCTTGACAAAAACATTCAGTACTTC	CASSPRTGDILDKNIQYF
.	TRBV6-7	TRBJ1-5	.	TGTGCCAGCAGTTACTCTCAAGCCCAGGAAAAGGTCCAGCATTTT	CASSYSQAQEKVQHF
few	TRBV6-1	TRBJ1-1	.	TGTGCCAGCACCTGGGCCCTGAACACTGAAGCTTTCTTT	CASTWALNTEAFF
few	TRBV5-1	TRBJ2-2	.	TGCGCCAGCAATCCCGGGACTCAGAACACCGGGGAGCTGTTTTTT	CASNPGTQNTGELFF
few	TRBV2	TRBJ2-3	TRBD2	TGTGCCAGTGGGACTAGCGGGAGCACAGATACGCAGTATTTT	CASGTSGSTDTQYF
.	TRBV28	TRBJ2-1	TRBD2	TGTGCCAGCAGTCTTTGGACTAGCGGCGCCTACAATGAGCAGTTCTTC	CASSLWTSGAYNEQFF
.	TRBV20-1	TRBJ2-3	TRBD2	TGCAGTGCTTTCCGGACTAGCGGGAGAGTAAGAGATACGCAGTATTTT	CSAFRTSGRVRDTQYF
.	TRBV30	TRBJ1-1	.	TGTGCCTGGATGATCGGCCCGCACTCGCTGGGTGGGGCTTTCTTT	CAWMIGPHSLGGAFF
.	TRBV12-3/TRBV12-4	TRBJ2-7	.	TGTGCCAGCAGTCTAACAGGGACTCCCTCCTACGAGCAGTACTTC	CASSLTGTPSYEQYF
.	TRBV11-2	TRBJ1-5	.	TGTGCCAGCAGCTTATCGGGTCAGCCCCAGCATTTT	CASSLSGQPQHF